Detailed here is one TCR beta chain. This sample was taken from a study of control samples from healthy donors and cancer patients. Profiling relied on immunoSEQ multiplex PCR, and the TCRdb table lists in-frame clones only, not all of them. The sample has around 130,000 clones; about 93% are singletons. Germline assignment: CDR1 LGHDT and CDR2 YNNKEL (reference sequence). This CDR3 is built from 16 residues. Losses at the gene ends were 4 bases for V and 1 base for J; bases not matched to a gene: 8. This chain joins TRBV3-1 (or the pseudogene TRBV3-2) and TRBJ2-3; the match to TRBD2 covers 7 bases. This clonotype was obtained from a man aged 50-60 years with head and neck cancer. The sequencing sample was made of PBMCs. This CDR3 reads CASSPLLGGGTDTQYF. The CDR3 bases are TGTGCCAGCAGCCCACTCTTGGGGGGGGGCACAGATACGCAGTATTTT.